The 30 T cell receptor beta chains given below trace back to one sample, sequenced in a study of T cells in Graves' hyperthyroidism and ophthalmopathy. Amplification of TCR beta CDR3 regions used RNA as the template. The TCR CDR3 first-round RT-PCR relied on the HTBI primer set. MiXCR, run by TCRdb on the multiplex PCR reads, gives a single entry per CDR3 protein. The sample consists of hundreds of thousands of distinct CDR3 sequences, roughly 17% of them appearing once. What was sequenced was blood. These receptor sequences come from a woman aged 25 to 39 with Graves' hyperthyroidism.

The V and J genes are TRBV30 and TRBJ1-1; D gene ambiguous. The CDR3 has 13 residues. Germline V gene sequence: CDR1 GTSNPN, CDR2 SVGIG (reference sequence). V was cut by 1 base and J by 1 base, with 7 bases left in between. The CDR3 region has the DNA TGTGCCTGGAGTGCCTGGTCGAACACTGAAGCTTTCTTT. It yields the protein CAWSAWSNTEAFF.

This clonotype was seen a handful of times. The V gene is TRBV24-1, the J gene TRBJ2-7, with D unclear. This CDR3 is built from 11 residues. V shed 10 bases and J shed 9 bases, with 15 bases lying between them. CDR1 and CDR2 from the germline V gene are KGHDR and SFDVKD. CDR3 amino acids: CATGILRWQYF. The CDR3 DNA reads TGTGCCACAGGGATCCTACGATGGCAGTACTTC.

This clonotype has a count of ten or more. The chain carries TRBV20-1 and TRBJ2-3; 14 bases fit TRBD2. The CDR3 sequence is 17 residues long. The germline gives CDR1 DFQATT, CDR2 SNEGSKA (reference sequence). With 6 bases clipped from V and 3 bases from J, the junction kept 11 bases outside the gene matches. DNA of the CDR3: TGCAGTGCAAACCCCCTGGGACTAGCGGGAGATACAGATACGCAGTATTTT. Translation gives CSANPLGLAGDTDTQYF.

This clonotype was detected a few times. The chain links TRBV19 to TRBJ2-7, with TRBD1 matching 9 bases. Germline trimming cut 5 bases from V and 3 bases from J; bases unmatched to any gene: 8. The CDR3 is 15 amino acids. Germline V gene data show CDR1 as LNHDA and CDR2 as SQIVND (reference sequence). The DNA for the CDR3 is TGTGCCAGTAGTCCGGGACAGGGATTTGGCTACGAGCAGTACTTC. This encodes CASSPGQGFGYEQYF.

The table lists this clonotype with many counts. The chain uses TRBV20-1 and TRBJ2-2; D assignment may be TRBD1 or TRBD2 (5 bases each). The CDR3 length is 15 residues. Per germline, CDR1 DFQATT and CDR2 SNEGSKA (reference sequence). V was trimmed by 1 base and J by 4 bases, leaving 13 bases between them. This chain's CDR3 is CSARARSGRTGELFF. The CDR3 DNA sequence: TGCAGTGCTAGAGCTAGGTCGGGGCGCACCGGGGAGCTGTTTTTT.

There are a few counts of this clonotype. The J gene is TRBJ2-1, the V gene TRBV12-3 or TRBV12-4; 13 bases fit TRBD2. The CDR3 is made up of 15 amino acids. V shed 4 bases and J 9 bases; nucleotides not matched to a gene: 6. CDR3 sequence reads: CASSYRTSGRGEQFF. The CDR3 DNA sequence: TGTGCCAGCAGTTACCGGACTAGCGGGAGAGGTGAGCAGTTCTTC.

Only a few counts were recorded for this clonotype. CDR3 region: CATSRARGTGELFF. CDR3 DNA sequence: TGTGCCACCAGCAGAGCCCGGGGGACCGGGGAGCTGTTTTTT. The V gene is TRBV15, the J gene TRBJ2-2; a possible D gene is TRBD2 (6 bases). Trimming left V 1 base short and J 5 bases short, with 8 bases between. Germline CDR1 and CDR2: LNHNV and YYDKDF (reference sequence). The CDR3 consists of 14 residues.

This clonotype was detected ten times or more. This chain joins TRBV2 and TRBJ1-6; TRBD1 might be the D (5 bases). The CDR3 extends over 14 amino acids. V shed 5 bases and J shed 7 bases, with 12 bases lying between them. CDR1 is SNHLY and CDR2 is FYNNEI in the germline V gene. The CDR3 sequence is CASSPGTANSPLHF. CDR3 sequence (DNA): TGTGCCAGCAGTCCCGGGACGGCGAATTCACCCCTCCACTTT.

This chain links TRBV7-6 with TRBJ1-2; TRBD1 aligns across 7 bases. Per the germline V gene, CDR1 is SGHVS and CDR2 is FNYEAQ. Trimming at V came to 4 bases and at J to 3 bases, leaving 8 bases not matched to a gene. The CDR3 totals 15 residues. CDR3 DNA sequence: TGTGCCAGCAGCTCCCGACAGGGAATAGACTATGGCTACACCTTC. It is translated as CASSSRQGIDYGYTF.

CDR3 amino acids: CASSNLGSSGDTQYF. The CDR3 DNA reads TGTGCCAGCAGTAACCTAGGGTCTAGCGGGGATACGCAGTATTTT. V usage is TRBV6-4 and J usage is TRBJ2-3, with TRBD2 matching 8 bases. The CDR3 sequence is 15 residues long. The germline V gene encodes CDR1 MRHNA and CDR2 SNTAGT. J was trimmed by 6 bases and V by 5 bases; bases with no gene match: 10.

This clonotype was counted ten times or more. The chain carries TRBV11-2 and TRBJ2-7; no reliable D call. From germline, CDR1 is SGHAT and CDR2 FQNNGV. This CDR3 has 16 residues. V was clipped by 6 bases and J by 0 bases, with 18 bases between them. The CDR3 loop is CASRFTRGSSSYEQYF. DNA of the CDR3: TGTGCCAGCAGGTTTACTCGTGGATCCAGCTCCTACGAGCAGTACTTC.

This clonotype appeared many times. J is TRBJ2-7 and V is TRBV29-1; tentatively, D is TRBD1 (5 bases). CDR3 length: 14 amino acids. V lost 0 bases to trimming and J lost 5 bases, with 14 bases between them. Germline V gene lookup returns CDR1 SQVTM and CDR2 ANQGSEA. CDR3 residues: CSVEDTGLTHEQYF. DNA of the CDR3: TGCAGCGTTGAAGACACAGGATTAACCCACGAGCAGTACTTC.

The sample holds many counts of this clonotype. V and J are TRBV7-8 and TRBJ2-7, with 8 positions matching TRBD1. V was pared by 1 base and J by 1 base, with 9 bases of the junction left unmatched. Germline V gives CDR1 SGHVS, CDR2 FQNEAQ. The CDR3 runs 17 residues. The DNA of the CDR3 is TGTGCCAGCAGCTTAGTGGGGCAGGGGGCCCGTTCCTACGAGCAGTACTTC. Translated: CASSLVGQGARSYEQYF.

The rearrangement uses TRBV29-1 and TRBJ2-1; TRBD1 is a possible D gene (6 bases). Germline loops: CDR1 SQVTM, CDR2 ANQGSEA. The CDR3 contains 14 residues. The ends were cut back, 1 base at V and 8 bases at J, with 15 bases in the middle. CDR3 amino acids: CSVEVTGLGDEQFF. The DNA of the CDR3 is TGCAGCGTTGAAGTAACAGGGCTAGGAGATGAGCAGTTCTTC.

The table lists this clonotype with many counts. The chain joins TRBV28 to TRBJ2-1; a weak D match, TRBD1 (5 bases). Trimming left V 7 bases short and J 4 bases short, with 14 bases between. From germline, CDR1 is MDHEN and CDR2 SYDVKM. This CDR3 has 14 residues. CDR3 residues: CASTGFVQYNEQFF. The CDR3 bases are TGTGCCAGCACAGGGTTTGTCCAATACAATGAGCAGTTCTTC.

The V gene is TRBV20-1, the J gene TRBJ2-1, with 9 bases fitting TRBD1. V was pared by 5 bases and J by 0 bases, with 8 bases of the junction left unmatched. Germline assignment: CDR1 DFQATT and CDR2 SNEGSKA (reference sequence). This CDR3 spans 16 amino acids. As DNA, the CDR3 is TGCAGTGCTCCAAGATGGGACAGGGACTCCTACAATGAGCAGTTCTTC. It is translated as CSAPRWDRDSYNEQFF.

V gene TRBV25-1 combines with J gene TRBJ2-5; TRBD2 aligns across 13 bases. Germline V lookup: CDR1 MGHDK, CDR2 SYGVNS. Trimming took 5 bases from V and 4 from J; bases not matched to a gene: 13. The CDR3 sequence is 18 residues long. Here the CDR3 reads CASSSHPGLAGVGETQYF. The CDR3 nucleotides are TGTGCCAGCAGTTCCCATCCTGGACTAGCGGGAGTGGGAGAGACCCAGTACTTC.

V gene TRBV20-1 combines with J gene TRBJ2-7, with a tentative D call TRBD1 (5 bases). Looked up from germline, CDR1 is DFQATT and CDR2 is SNEGSKA (reference sequence). CDR3 size: 11 residues. The V end lost 3 bases, the J end lost 5 bases, and 8 bases lay between the germline ends. CDR3 sequence: CSASRVHEQYF. CDR3 DNA sequence: TGCAGTGCTAGCAGGGTCCACGAGCAGTACTTC.

In nucleotides, the CDR3 is TGTGCCAGCAGCCTTGGGGGCGCGGGAGGGCTCGGTAATGAGCAGTTCTTC. Translated: CASSLGGAGGLGNEQFF. The chain is built from TRBV7-8 and TRBJ2-1, with 9 bases lining up with TRBD2. With V trimmed by 5 bases and J by 7 bases, 15 bases remained unmatched. Looked up from germline, CDR1 is SGHVS and CDR2 is FQNEAQ. This CDR3 contains 17 residues.

This clonotype was counted ten times or more. As DNA, the CDR3 is TGCGCCAGCAGTGAGTCCGAACAGGGGGCTGAAGCTTTCTTT. Translation gives CASSESEQGAEAFF. V is TRBV10-1 and J is TRBJ1-1; 8 bases agree with TRBD1. CDR1 and CDR2 from the germline V gene are WNHNN and SYGVQD (reference sequence). This CDR3 has 14 amino acids. The V gene end was trimmed by 0 bases and the J gene end by 6 bases; junction bases not matched to a gene: 3.

The sample holds a few counts of this clonotype. This chain links TRBV19 with TRBJ2-4; D is possibly TRBD1 (6 bases). Germline CDR1 and CDR2: LNHDA and SQIVND (reference sequence). This CDR3 is built from 16 residues. V shed 5 bases and J shed 8 bases, with 22 bases lying between them. CDR3 nucleotide sequence: TGTGCCAGTAGTCCGCCCGAACACAGGGTGGGGGACATTCAGTACTTC. This encodes CASSPPEHRVGDIQYF.

This clonotype has just one count. The rearrangement links TRBV20-1 to TRBJ2-1; 7 nucleotides line up with TRBD1. CDR1 is DFQATT and CDR2 is SNEGSKA in the germline V gene (reference sequence). The CDR3 is 16 amino acids. The V segment lost 0 bases and the J segment 6 bases; nucleotides outside the gene matches: 11. CDR3 DNA: TGCAGTGCTAGAGATTTTAGGACAGGTCCCATCAATGAGCAGTTCTTC. As protein: CSARDFRTGPINEQFF.

A few counts support this clonotype. The chain couples TRBV20-1 to TRBJ2-2; unclear D gene. This CDR3 region has 13 residues. V lost 5 bases and J lost 4, with 11 bases in between. CDR1 and CDR2 from the germline V gene are DFQATT and SNEGSKA (reference sequence). The CDR3 DNA reads as TGCAGTGCTCGATGGACGGTCACCGGGGAGCTGTTTTTT. This translates into CSARWTVTGELFF.

This clonotype was recorded a few times. V usage is TRBV2 and J usage is TRBJ2-3; D might be TRBD1 (5 bases). The V end lost 8 bases, the J end lost 0 bases, and 12 bases lay between the germline ends. The CDR3 contains 14 residues. The germline CDR1 and CDR2 sequences are SNHLY and FYNNEI. The CDR3 coding sequence is TGTGCCAGCGAAGGAGACAGAAGCACAGATACGCAGTATTTT. It yields the protein CASEGDRSTDTQYF.

There are many counts of this clonotype. The chain combines TRBV28 with TRBJ1-2, with D possibly TRBD1 on 5 matching bases. The V end was cut by 5 bases, the J end by 4 bases, with 14 bases between. The CDR3 loop spans 14 amino acids. Germline V gene lookup returns CDR1 MDHEN and CDR2 SYDVKM. The CDR3 sequence is CASSVLQGSYGYTF. The CDR3 nucleotides read TGTGCCAGCAGTGTCCTCCAGGGTAGCTATGGCTACACCTTC.

This clonotype was counted once. A read error may explain this, as a much larger clone is one base away. The chain has TRBV29-1 and TRBJ1-1; 7 nucleotides align to TRBD1. The CDR3 is made up of 13 amino acids. The ends lost 7 bases at V and 3 bases at J; junction bases unmatched: 8. Germline CDR1 reads SQVTM; CDR2 reads ANQGSEA. CDR3 bases: TGCAGCGCTCTTCACAGGGGACACACTGAAGCTTTCTTT. Translated: CSALHRGHTEAFF. Combining the CDR3 with reference TRBV29-1 and TRBJ1-1 gives the whole variable domain SAVISQKPSRDICQRGTSLTIQCQVDSQVTMMFWYRQQPGQSLTLIATANQGSEATYESGFVIDKFPISRPNLTFSTLTVSNMSPEDSSIYLCSALHRGHTEAFFGQGTRLTVV.

This clonotype has a count of ten or more. This chain joins TRBV7-6 and TRBJ2-1; the D is unclear. Germline CDR1 is SGHVS and CDR2 is FNYEAQ. This CDR3 spans 13 amino acids. With 3 bases removed from V and 9 bases from J, the gap between germline ends came to 12 bases. The CDR3 nucleotides are TGTGCCAGCAGCTTGGGCGGCATGGCTGAGCAGTTCTTC. It codes for CASSLGGMAEQFF.

This chain connects TRBV15 to TRBJ2-3; 12 bases fit TRBD1. V lost 4 bases and J lost 3; bases outside the gene matches: 5. The CDR3 contains 16 residues. Germline-derived CDR1 and CDR2 are LNHNV and YYDKDF (reference sequence). The CDR3 DNA sequence: TGTGCCACCAGCACCCGGGACAGGGGGCCGACAGATACGCAGTATTTT. Residues: CATSTRDRGPTDTQYF.

This clonotype has only a few counts. The genes are TRBV7-2 and TRBJ2-1, with D perhaps TRBD1 or TRBD2 (6 bases each). This CDR3 has 16 amino acids. CDR1 SGHTA and CDR2 FQGNSA come from the germline V gene. Trimming shortened V by 2 bases and J by 8 bases, and 19 bases separated the two germline ends. The CDR3 coding sequence is TGTGCCAGCAGCTTAACCCCCTCTGGGGGGCCCCATGAGCAGTTCTTC. This codes for CASSLTPSGGPHEQFF.

The sample holds many counts of this clonotype. J is TRBJ2-1 and V is TRBV20-1; no reliable D call. CDR3 length: 14 amino acids. CDR1 is DFQATT and CDR2 is SNEGSKA in the germline V gene (reference sequence). Trimming pared 3 bases from V and 6 bases from J, leaving 15 bases between. CDR3 loop: CSARTRAGINEQFF. CDR3 DNA: TGCAGTGCTAGGACACGGGCCGGAATCAATGAGCAGTTCTTC.